One and the same sample provided the 16 T cell receptor beta chains below, sequenced in a study of somatic mutations in cytotoxic T cells in rheumatoid arthritis. Using immunoSEQ multiplex PCR, the repertoire was profiled, and TCRdb retains in-frame clones only, with some absent. The sample consists of 9,000 to 13,000 clones, around 75% of them appearing once. Source material: CD8+ T cells sorted from blood. These receptors were collected from a man aged 60 to 75 in good health.

This chain links TRBV4-2 with TRBJ2-1; 13 nucleotides match TRBD2. Trimming took 1 base from V and 0 from J; bases not matched to a gene: 9. CDR3 length: 20 amino acids. Germline loops: CDR1 LGHNA, CDR2 YNFKEQ. The CDR3 DNA follows: TGTGCCAGCAGCCAAGGCCAGAGACTAGCGGGGGGTAGCTCCTACAATGAGCAGTTCTTC. Protein sequence: CASSQGQRLAGGSSYNEQFF.

This clone was counted a few times. This chain joins TRBV25-1 and TRBJ2-7; D is unclear. Germline-derived CDR1 and CDR2 are MGHDK and SYGVNS. This CDR3 contains 13 residues. Trimming removed 8 bases at V and 0 bases at J, with 11 bases between. The DNA for the CDR3 is TGTGCCAGCCGAAGCGAAAGCTCCTACGAGCAGTACTTC. As protein: CASRSESSYEQYF.

The chain joins TRBV5-1 to TRBJ1-6, with unresolved D. The V gene's germline CDR1 is SGHRS and CDR2 YFSETQ. Trimming left V 0 bases short and J 3 bases short, with 7 bases between. The CDR3 covers 15 residues. The CDR3 bases are TGCGCCAGCAGCTTGGCTGGCAGCTATAATTCACCCCTCCACTTT. Protein: CASSLAGSYNSPLHF.

The chain uses TRBV27 and TRBJ2-3, with D possibly being TRBD2 (6 bases). The CDR3 loop spans 15 amino acids. Between the trimmed V and J ends, which lost 2 bases and 2 bases, there was a span of 11 bases. Per germline, CDR1 MNHEY and CDR2 SMNVEV (reference sequence). The CDR3 sequence is CASSLAGPSTDTQYF. The CDR3 coding sequence is TGTGCCAGCAGTTTAGCGGGACCTTCCACAGATACGCAGTATTTT.

The V gene is TRBV19, the J gene TRBJ2-2; 9 bases agree with TRBD2. The CDR3 length is 13 residues. J was trimmed by 6 bases and V by 10 bases; bases with no gene match: 6. Looked up from germline, CDR1 is LNHDA and CDR2 is SQIVND (reference sequence). The CDR3 sequence is CATEREAPGELFF. CDR3 DNA: TGTGCCACTGAGCGGGAGGCCCCCGGGGAGCTGTTTTTT.

The table lists this clone with a count of one. DNA for the CDR3: TGCGCCAGCAGCCAAGATACCCACCCTTACAATGAGCAGTTCTTC. It translates to CASSQDTHPYNEQFF. This chain uses TRBV4-3 with TRBJ2-1; no reliable D call. The CDR3 loop spans 15 amino acids. V was pared by 0 bases and J by 4 bases, with 10 bases between. The germline V gene encodes CDR1 LGHNA and CDR2 YSLEER.

The chain is built from TRBV6-5 and TRBJ1-2; D unresolved. Per germline, CDR1 MNHEY and CDR2 SVGAGI. The CDR3 is 13 residues long. The V and J ends lost 3 bases and 6 bases respectively, with 11 bases between them. CDR3 loop: CASSYRSSDGYTF. Here the CDR3 DNA reads TGTGCCAGCAGTTATAGGTCCTCGGATGGCTACACCTTC.

A single count supports this clone. Written as DNA, the CDR3 is TGTGCCAGCAGCACGCGCTCCGAATCACCCCTCCACTTT. The encoded protein is CASSTRSESPLHF. The chain couples TRBV9 to TRBJ1-6; D gene ambiguous. V lost 4 bases and J lost 10, with 12 bases in between. CDR1 is SGDLS and CDR2 is YYNGEE in the germline V gene. This CDR3 is built from 13 residues.

The CDR3 DNA reads TGTGCCAGCAGCGTACCCGGGACCACCTATGGCTACACCTTC. Its protein product is CASSVPGTTYGYTF. V usage is TRBV9 and J usage is TRBJ1-2; D perhaps matches TRBD1 (5 bases). V was shortened by 1 base and J by 4 bases, with 11 bases between the two germline ends. Germline lookup yields CDR1 SGDLS and CDR2 YYNGEE. The CDR3 runs 14 residues.

The chain joins TRBV23-1 to TRBJ1-4; D is unresolved. TRBV23-1 is an ORF, and what it does is uncertain. This CDR3 is built from 14 residues. Trimming removed 0 bases from V and 8 bases from J, with 10 bases in between. The CDR3 coding sequence is TGCGCCAGCAGTCAATCGGTACCTCGGGAAAAACTGTTTTTT. Translating it yields CASSQSVPREKLFF.

This clone is categorized as large. This rearrangement joins TRBV13 to TRBJ1-3; maybe TRBD1 (6 bases). The V end lost 2 bases, the J end lost 3 bases, and 11 bases lay between the germline ends. Germline CDR1 PRHDT, CDR2 FYEKMQ (reference sequence). The CDR3 totals 15 residues. CDR3 residues: CASSLQGYSGNTIYF. CDR3 nucleotides: TGTGCCAGCAGCTTACAGGGGTATAGTGGAAACACCATATATTTT.

This clone appeared once. The chain couples TRBV27 to TRBJ2-5, with D maybe TRBD1 (5 bases). Per germline, CDR1 MNHEY and CDR2 SMNVEV (reference sequence). The CDR3 runs 15 residues. Trimming took off 2 bases at V and 2 bases at J, with 12 bases between the two ends. CDR3 loop: CASSLQGFGQETQYF. In DNA form, the CDR3 reads TGTGCCAGCAGTTTACAGGGCTTTGGGCAAGAGACCCAGTACTTC.

This sequence joins TRBV9 and TRBJ1-5; 11 bases line up with TRBD1. Germline V gives CDR1 SGDLS, CDR2 YYNGEE. The CDR3 has 15 residues. Germline trimming cut 3 bases from V and 5 bases from J; bases unmatched to any gene: 4. The CDR3 is CASSAGTGGYQPQHF. The CDR3 nucleotides are TGTGCCAGCAGCGCGGGGACAGGGGGGTATCAGCCCCAGCATTTT.

The rearrangement uses TRBV6-1 and TRBJ1-2, with a weak D call TRBD1 (5 bases). CDR1 is MNHNS, CDR2 SASEGT, per germline. The CDR3 spans 14 residues. The ends were cut back, 3 bases at V and 4 bases at J, with 12 bases in the middle. The CDR3 is CASSEGVESYGYTF. The DNA for the CDR3 is TGTGCCAGCAGTGAGGGGGTCGAGAGCTATGGCTACACCTTC.

This clone was observed a handful of times. This rearrangement joins TRBV28 to TRBJ1-1; D remains unclear. The ends were cut back, 7 bases at V and 1 base at J, with 10 bases in the middle. This CDR3 has 13 residues. CDR1 is MDHEN and CDR2 is SYDVKM in the germline V gene. For the CDR3, the DNA is TGTGCCAGCAATCCCGGAGGGAACACTGAAGCTTTCTTT. Residues: CASNPGGNTEAFF.

This chain connects TRBV10-3 to TRBJ2-1; TRBD2 agrees at 9 bases. Germline trimming cut 0 bases from V and 4 bases from J; bases unmatched to any gene: 10. The CDR3 runs 18 residues. Germline assignment: CDR1 ENHRY and CDR2 SYGVKD. CDR3 bases: TGTGCCATCAGTGAGTCGGATAGCGGGAGTTTGGCTTACAATGAGCAGTTCTTC. Translating it yields CAISESDSGSLAYNEQFF.